In its sample, the clone carrying this TCR beta chain was seen a few times. The antigen remains undetermined. This entry comes from a study of blood T cells in healthy people across ages. Whole-study results and caveats: PBMCs went unsorted, and a conclusive naive versus antigen-experienced comparison was therefore prevented.

The germline V gene has CDR1 SGHAT and CDR2 FQNNGV. The CDR3 is made up of 14 amino acids. Primed by a sample-barcoded 5' primer and a J-beta primer mix, a second PCR proceeded for 7 to 11 cycles. TCRdb reanalysed the 5' RACE reads using MiXCR and keeps one entry per CDR3 protein. The profile shows about a million distinct CDR3 sequences, roughly half of them singletons. The chain recombines TRBV11-2 with TRBJ2-5, with D uncertain. The J call may be wrong; the DNA end is better matched by TRBJ2-7. Material: blood. The TCR originated in a woman aged 55 to 70 in good health. This chain's CDR3 is CASSFGQFSYEQYF. Here the CDR3 DNA reads TGTGCCAGCAGCTTTGGGCAGTTCTCCTACGAGCAGTACTTC.